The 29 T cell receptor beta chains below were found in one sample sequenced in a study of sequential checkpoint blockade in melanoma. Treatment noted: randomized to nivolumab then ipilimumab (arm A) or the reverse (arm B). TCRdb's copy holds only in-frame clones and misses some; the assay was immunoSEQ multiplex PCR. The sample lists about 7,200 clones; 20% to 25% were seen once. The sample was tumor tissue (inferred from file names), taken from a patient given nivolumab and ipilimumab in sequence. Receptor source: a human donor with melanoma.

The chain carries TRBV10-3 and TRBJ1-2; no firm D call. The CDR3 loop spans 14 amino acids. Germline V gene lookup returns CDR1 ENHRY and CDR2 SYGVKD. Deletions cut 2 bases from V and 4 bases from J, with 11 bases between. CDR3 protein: CAISEVSPVYGYTF. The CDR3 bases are TGTGCCATCAGTGAGGTCTCCCCAGTCTATGGCTACACCTTC.

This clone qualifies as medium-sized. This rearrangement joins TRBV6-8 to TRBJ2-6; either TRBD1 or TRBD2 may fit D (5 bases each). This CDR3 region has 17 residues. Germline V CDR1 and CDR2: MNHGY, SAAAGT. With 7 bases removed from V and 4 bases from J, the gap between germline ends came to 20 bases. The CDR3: CASIRGSHASGANVLTF. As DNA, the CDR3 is TGTGCCAGCATTCGGGGCTCCCATGCCTCAGGGGCCAACGTCCTGACTTTC.

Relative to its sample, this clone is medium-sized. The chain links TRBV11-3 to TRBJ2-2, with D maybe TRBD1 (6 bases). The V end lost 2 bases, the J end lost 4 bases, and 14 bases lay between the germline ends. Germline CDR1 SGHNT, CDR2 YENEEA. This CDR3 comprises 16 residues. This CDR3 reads CASSLPEGESTGELFF. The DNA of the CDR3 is TGTGCCAGCAGCTTACCTGAGGGGGAGAGCACCGGGGAGCTGTTTTTT.

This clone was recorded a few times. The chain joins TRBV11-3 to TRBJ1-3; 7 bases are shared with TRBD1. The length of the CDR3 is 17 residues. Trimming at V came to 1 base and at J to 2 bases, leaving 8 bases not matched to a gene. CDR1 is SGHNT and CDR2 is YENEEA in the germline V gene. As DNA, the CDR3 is TGTGCCAGCAGCTTAGGCAACCCACAGGGGACTGGAAACACCATATATTTT. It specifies CASSLGNPQGTGNTIYF.

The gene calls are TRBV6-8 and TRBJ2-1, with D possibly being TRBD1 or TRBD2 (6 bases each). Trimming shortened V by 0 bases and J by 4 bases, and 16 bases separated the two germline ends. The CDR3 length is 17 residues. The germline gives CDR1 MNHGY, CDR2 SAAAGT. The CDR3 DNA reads TGTGCCAGCAGTTACTCGATGGGCGGGACAATATACAATGAGCAGTTCTTC. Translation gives CASSYSMGGTIYNEQFF.

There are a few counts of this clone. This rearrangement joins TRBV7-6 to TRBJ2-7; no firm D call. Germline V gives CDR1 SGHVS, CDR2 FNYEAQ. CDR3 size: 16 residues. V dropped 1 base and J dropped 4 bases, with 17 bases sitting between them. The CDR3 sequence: CASSLGNTVTFYEQYF. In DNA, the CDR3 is TGTGCCAGCAGCTTAGGAAATACAGTTACCTTTTACGAGCAGTACTTC.

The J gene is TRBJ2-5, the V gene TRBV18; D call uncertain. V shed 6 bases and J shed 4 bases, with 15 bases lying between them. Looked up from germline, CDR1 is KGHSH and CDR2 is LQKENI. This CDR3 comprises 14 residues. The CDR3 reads CASSASYSGETQYF. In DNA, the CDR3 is TGTGCCAGCTCCGCGTCCTATTCGGGAGAGACCCAGTACTTC.

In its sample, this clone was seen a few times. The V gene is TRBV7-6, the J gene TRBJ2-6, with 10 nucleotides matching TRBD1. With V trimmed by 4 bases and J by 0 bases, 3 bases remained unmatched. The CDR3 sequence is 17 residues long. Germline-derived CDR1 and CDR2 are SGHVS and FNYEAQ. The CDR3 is CASSSGQGGSGANVLTF. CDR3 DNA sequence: TGTGCCAGCAGCTCAGGACAGGGGGGCTCTGGGGCCAACGTCCTGACTTTC.

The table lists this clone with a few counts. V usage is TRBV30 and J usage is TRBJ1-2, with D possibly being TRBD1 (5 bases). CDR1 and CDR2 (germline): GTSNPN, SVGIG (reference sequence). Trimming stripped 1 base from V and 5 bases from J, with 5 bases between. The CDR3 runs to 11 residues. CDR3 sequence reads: CAWSGGYGYTF. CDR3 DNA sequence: TGTGCCTGGAGTGGGGGGTATGGCTACACCTTC.

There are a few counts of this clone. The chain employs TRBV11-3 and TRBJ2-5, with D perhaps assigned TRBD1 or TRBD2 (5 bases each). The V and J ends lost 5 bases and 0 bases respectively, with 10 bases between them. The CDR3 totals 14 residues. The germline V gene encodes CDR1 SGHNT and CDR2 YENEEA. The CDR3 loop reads CASSTWGYQETQYF. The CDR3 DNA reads TGTGCCAGCAGCACGTGGGGGTACCAAGAGACCCAGTACTTC.

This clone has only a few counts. The CDR3 nucleotides are TGTGCCAGCAGCACCCGGCGGGGGGACGAGACCCAGTACTTC. This codes for CASSTRRGDETQYF. The rearrangement links TRBV6-8 to TRBJ2-5, with 8 bases identical to TRBD2. V lost 6 bases and J lost 5; bases outside the gene matches: 8. Germline CDR1 reads MNHGY; CDR2 reads SAAAGT. This CDR3 spans 14 amino acids.

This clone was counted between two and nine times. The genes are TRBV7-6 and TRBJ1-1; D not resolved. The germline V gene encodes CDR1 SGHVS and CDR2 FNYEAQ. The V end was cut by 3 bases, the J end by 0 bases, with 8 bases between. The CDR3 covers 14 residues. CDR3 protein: CASSLTPLNTEAFF. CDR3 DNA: TGTGCCAGCAGCTTGACACCATTGAACACTGAAGCTTTCTTT.

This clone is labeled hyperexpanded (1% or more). CDR3 bases: TGTGCCAGCAGGGAAAAGGGGGGAATGAACACTGAAGCTTTCTTT. It specifies CASREKGGMNTEAFF. The V call is TRBV6-8, the J call TRBJ1-1; D may be TRBD1 (6 bases). CDR3 length: 15 residues. V lost 6 bases, J lost 0 bases, and 14 bases lay in between. From germline, CDR1 is MNHGY and CDR2 SAAAGT.

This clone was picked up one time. CDR3 sequence reads: CASSLGSGGPSYNEQFF. CDR3 DNA: TGCGCCAGCAGCTTGGGTAGCGGGGGGCCCTCCTACAATGAGCAGTTCTTC. The V call is TRBV5-1, the J call TRBJ2-1, with 10 positions matching TRBD2. The CDR3 spans 17 residues. Germline lookup yields CDR1 SGHRS and CDR2 YFSETQ. V lost 0 bases and J lost 0; bases outside the gene matches: 3.

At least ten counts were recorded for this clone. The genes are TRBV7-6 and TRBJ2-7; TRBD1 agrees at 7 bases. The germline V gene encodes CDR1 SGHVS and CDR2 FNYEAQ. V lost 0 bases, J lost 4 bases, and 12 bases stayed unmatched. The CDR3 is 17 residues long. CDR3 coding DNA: TGTGCCAGCAGCTTAGCGCAAGGGACAGATAACCCTTACGAGCAGTACTTC. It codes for CASSLAQGTDNPYEQYF.

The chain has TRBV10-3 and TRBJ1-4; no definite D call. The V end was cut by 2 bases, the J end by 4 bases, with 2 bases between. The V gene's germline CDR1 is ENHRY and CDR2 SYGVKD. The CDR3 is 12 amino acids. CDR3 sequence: CAISEINEKLFF. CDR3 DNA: TGTGCCATCAGTGAGATTAATGAAAAACTGTTTTTT.

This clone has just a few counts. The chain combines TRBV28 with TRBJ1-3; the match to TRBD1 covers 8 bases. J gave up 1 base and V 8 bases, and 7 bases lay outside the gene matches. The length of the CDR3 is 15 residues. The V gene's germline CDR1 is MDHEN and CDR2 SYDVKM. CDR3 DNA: TGTGCCAGCCGCCAGGGGGCTGGGTCTGGAAACACCATATATTTT. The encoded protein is CASRQGAGSGNTIYF.

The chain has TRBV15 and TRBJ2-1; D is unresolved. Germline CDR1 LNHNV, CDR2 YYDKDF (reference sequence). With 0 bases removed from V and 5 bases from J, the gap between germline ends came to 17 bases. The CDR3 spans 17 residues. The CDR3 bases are TGTGCCACCAGCAGAGATATATCCGTGGGCGGAAACAATGAGCAGTTCTTC. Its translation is CATSRDISVGGNNEQFF.

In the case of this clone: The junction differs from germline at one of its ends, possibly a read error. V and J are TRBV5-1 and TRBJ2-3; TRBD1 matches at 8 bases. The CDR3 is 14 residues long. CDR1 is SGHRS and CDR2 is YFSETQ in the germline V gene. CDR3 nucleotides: TGCGCCAGCAGTTTGGACAGGGTGGTAGATACGCAGTATTTT. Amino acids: CASSLDRVVDTQYF.

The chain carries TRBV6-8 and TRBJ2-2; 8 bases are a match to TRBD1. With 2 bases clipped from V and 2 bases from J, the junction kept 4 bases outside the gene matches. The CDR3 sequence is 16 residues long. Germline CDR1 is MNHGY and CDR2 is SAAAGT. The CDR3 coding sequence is TGTGCCAGCAGTTACATCGGGACAGGCAACACCGGGGAGCTGTTTTTT. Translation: CASSYIGTGNTGELFF.

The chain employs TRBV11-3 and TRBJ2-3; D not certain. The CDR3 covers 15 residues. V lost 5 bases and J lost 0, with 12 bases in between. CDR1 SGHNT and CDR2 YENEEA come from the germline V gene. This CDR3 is CASSLSATSTDTQYF. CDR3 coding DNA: TGTGCCAGCAGCCTATCTGCGACCAGCACAGATACGCAGTATTTT.

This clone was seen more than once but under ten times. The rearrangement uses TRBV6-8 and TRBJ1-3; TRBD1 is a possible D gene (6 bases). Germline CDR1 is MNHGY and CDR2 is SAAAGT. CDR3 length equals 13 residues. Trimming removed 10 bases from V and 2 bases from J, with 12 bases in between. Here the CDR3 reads CATQQGTGNTIYF. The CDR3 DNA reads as TGTGCCACTCAACAGGGAACTGGAAACACCATATATTTT.

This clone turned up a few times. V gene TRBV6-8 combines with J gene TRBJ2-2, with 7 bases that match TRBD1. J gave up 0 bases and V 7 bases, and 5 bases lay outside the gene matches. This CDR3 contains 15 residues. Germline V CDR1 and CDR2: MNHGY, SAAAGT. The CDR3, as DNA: TGTGCCAGCACTACGGGGACAGCGAACACCGGGGAGCTGTTTTTT. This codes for CASTTGTANTGELFF.

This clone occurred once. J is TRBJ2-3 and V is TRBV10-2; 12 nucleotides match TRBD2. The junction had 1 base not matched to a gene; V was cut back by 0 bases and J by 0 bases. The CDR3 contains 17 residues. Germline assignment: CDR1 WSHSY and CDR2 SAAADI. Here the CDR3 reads CASSESGLAGSTDTQYF. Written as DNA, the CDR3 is TGCGCCAGCAGTGAGTCAGGACTAGCGGGGAGCACAGATACGCAGTATTTT.

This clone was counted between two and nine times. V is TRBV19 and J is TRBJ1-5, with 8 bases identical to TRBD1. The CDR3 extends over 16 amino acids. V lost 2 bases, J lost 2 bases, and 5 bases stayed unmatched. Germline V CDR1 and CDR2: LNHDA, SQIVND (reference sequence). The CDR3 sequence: CASSIRQDRGNQPQHF. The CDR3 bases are TGTGCCAGTAGTATACGGCAGGACAGGGGCAATCAGCCCCAGCATTTT.

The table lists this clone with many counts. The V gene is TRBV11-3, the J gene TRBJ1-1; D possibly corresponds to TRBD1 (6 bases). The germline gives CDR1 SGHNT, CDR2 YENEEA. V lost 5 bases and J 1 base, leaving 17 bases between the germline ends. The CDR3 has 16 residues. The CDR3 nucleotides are TGTGCCAGCAGCCCAGTGCCTCGGACAGCGAACACTGAAGCTTTCTTT. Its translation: CASSPVPRTANTEAFF.

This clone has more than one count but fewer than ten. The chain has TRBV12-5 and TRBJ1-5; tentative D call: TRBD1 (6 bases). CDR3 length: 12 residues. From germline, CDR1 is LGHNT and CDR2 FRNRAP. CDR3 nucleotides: TGTGCCAGCAATACAGGGCTTCAGCCCCAGCATTTT. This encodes CASNTGLQPQHF.

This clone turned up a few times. In nucleotides, the CDR3 is TGTGCCAGCAGCTTAGTCGGAGGAGCCGCAACTAATGAAAAACTGTTTTTT. Amino acids: CASSLVGGAATNEKLFF. The rearrangement uses TRBV7-6 and TRBJ1-4, with D hard to call. This CDR3 spans 17 amino acids. V lost 1 base, J lost 0 bases, and 12 bases lay in between. Germline-derived CDR1 and CDR2 are SGHVS and FNYEAQ.

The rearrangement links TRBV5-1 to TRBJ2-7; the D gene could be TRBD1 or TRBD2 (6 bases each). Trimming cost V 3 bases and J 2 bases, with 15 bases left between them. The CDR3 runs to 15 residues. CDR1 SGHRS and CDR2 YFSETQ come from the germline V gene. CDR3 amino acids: CASSSGVSGAYEQYF. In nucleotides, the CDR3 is TGCGCCAGCAGCTCAGGGGTTTCGGGGGCCTACGAGCAGTACTTC.